Here is one T cell receptor beta chain with its context. The CDR3 is 19 residues long. CDR1 and CDR2 (germline): MNHEY, SMNVEV (reference sequence). V was pared by 3 bases and J by 6 bases, with 28 bases between. This entry belongs to a study of blood T cell repertoires in COVID-19. Authors' analysis steps: Reference gene primer amplification in the assay estimated nucleated cell counts. The protocol was immunoSEQ multiplex PCR, while the TCRdb copy is restricted to in-frame clones and leaves out a portion. D and trimming were read from the DNA, whereas the V and J calls and clone size are those reported in that table. The sample consists of roughly 190,000 clones, roughly 82% of them appearing once.

Input material: peripheral blood. The sequence was collected from a woman in her sixties with COVID-19, enrolled during active disease. J is TRBJ2-3 and V is TRBV27; TRBD2 is a possible D gene (5 bases). Here the CDR3 DNA reads TGTGCCAGCAGTTTCCCCACTACCGCCAGACTACCCTCCCCCGATACGCAGTATTTT. It codes for CASSFPTTARLPSPDTQYF.